This TCR beta chain came from a study of T cells after yellow fever vaccination (dated by TCRdb to 2018 to 2020). Turning to the overall study: The SMART-Seq v4 Ultra Low Input RNA kit was used to prepare libraries from fractions with low cell numbers. Bulk PBMC replicates and cell subsets were isolated from blood drawn at multiple timepoints before and after both primary and secondary immunization. To track T-cell clones before and after primary and booster YFV17D yellow fever vaccination, bulk TCR alpha and beta repertoires were sequenced longitudinally. Two healthy male donors, one aged 18 to 30 and one aged 30 to 40 years, made up the cohort.

The full study reports these points: The study included only two donors, which limits how far the findings can be generalized. Compared with the primary T-cell response, the secondary T-cell response was faster but weaker, reaching its peak on day 5 rather than on day 15. A small share of clonotypes occurred in both CD4 and CD8 compartments, likely arising from convergent recombination. Most clones expanded after primary vaccination were re-detected after the booster (around 96% of CD4 and about 88% of CD8), suggesting broad memory maintenance. FACS-sorted repertoires could contain abundant contaminating clonotypes from the bulk population, so computational filtering was required.

The treatment or condition label here, explained by the study, means: live attenuated yellow fever vaccine strain. At every blood-draw timepoint, two biological replicates of bulk PBMCs were collected. PBMCs were isolated from peripheral blood using a standard Ficoll-Paque protocol. TriZol was used to extract RNA from bulk PBMCs, CD4 and CD8 fractions, and dextramer-positive and dextramer-negative fractions. This clonotype was seen only a few times. What antigen it recognizes has not been identified. No base quality values were provided; no much bigger clone lies one nucleotide off. TCR cDNA was made using 5'RACE template switching, a step that added a universal primer site and unique molecular identifiers. cDNA synthesis was primed from both the TCR alpha and TCR beta constant segments. Library amplification used two PCR steps, and the second PCR step added sample barcodes and sequencing adapters. Sequencing of libraries was performed on Illumina HiSeq 2500 (2x100 bp) or NovaSeq (2x150 bp). For the original study's pipeline: Demultiplexing of reads and collapsing into UMI consensus sequences were performed with MIGEC, and V(D)J alignment was carried out with MiXCR. Clonotypes responding to the vaccine were identified with edgeR on replicate PBMC samples, with the criteria of FDR below 0.01 and a log2 fold change above 5 up to day 15. Each bulk clonotype received a CD4 or CD8 identity based on whether the sequenced CD4 or CD8 repertoire contained that clonotype at higher abundance. TCRdb reanalyzed the raw reads on its own, using fastp at Q25 for trimming and MiXCR for clone calling, and kept in-frame beta chains. Each entry merges the rows of one CDR3 protein and shows their most common DNA and genes. V and J calls and clone size were set by TCRdb, not the authors. Across this sample there are 600,000 to 750,000 distinct CDR3 sequences, with 9% to 15% seen only once. Of the sample, about 15% falls within the top ten clones.

This clonotype was sampled from a man aged 25-40 years who received the YFV17D yellow fever vaccine. The source was PBMCs, collected on the day of the yellow fever booster vaccination.

At the DNA level, the sequence is TGTGCCAGCAGCTCCCCTGCTACGCGGGGGCTTGGGAGGAATGAGCAGTTCTTC. It translates to CASSSPATRGLGRNEQFF. Recombination joined TRBV5-6 with TRBJ2-1; the D region possibly corresponds to TRBD2 (7 bases align). CDR3 length: 18 amino acids, cysteine to phenylalanine. Only the CDR3 DNA is retained, 54 bases long and in frame from the first base. Cut back by 3 bases and 7 bases, the V and J ends lie 26 bases apart. CDR1 is given as SGHDT and CDR2 as YYEEEE, both from the germline V gene.